The next 28 T cell receptor beta chains were all read from a single sample in a study of CD8+ T cells in alopecia areata. Treatment specified: oral pan-JAK inhibitor, 5-10 mg twice daily. Following extraction, RNA underwent reverse transcription to cDNA, which served as the sequencing template. Profiling relied on immunoSEQ multiplex PCR, and the TCRdb table lists in-frame clones only, not all of them. This sample has a few hundred thousand clones; around two fifths occur once, and the top ten carry under 0.55%. Sequencing was performed on CD4+ T cells sorted from blood, taken at week 34, from a patient treated with tofacitinib. These receptors originate from a human donor with alopecia areata.

This clone was detected ten times or more. The chain joins TRBV11-2 to TRBJ1-3, with D unclear. CDR1 is SGHAT, CDR2 FQNNGV, per germline. Trimming took off 1 base at V and 5 bases at J, with 6 bases between the two ends. CDR3 length: 13 amino acids. CDR3 in DNA: TGTGCCAGCAGCTTAGCATCGCGAAACACCATATATTTT. Protein: CASSLASRNTIYF.

This clone was counted a few times. The chain is built from TRBV18 and TRBJ2-3; the match to TRBD1 covers 9 bases. Per the germline V gene, CDR1 is KGHSH and CDR2 is LQKENI. The J segment lost 8 bases and the V segment lost 3 bases, leaving 9 bases of the junction unmatched. CDR3 length equals 15 residues. The CDR3 loop reads CASSPGDRVSVTQYF. The DNA of the CDR3 is TGTGCCAGCTCACCTGGGGACAGGGTGTCAGTTACGCAGTATTTT. Combining the CDR3 with reference TRBV18 and TRBJ2-3 gives the whole variable domain NAGVMQNPRHLVRRRGQEARLRCSPMKGHSHVYWYRQLPEEGLKFMVYLQKENIIDESGMPKERFSAEFPKEGPSILRIQQVVRGDSAAYFCASSPGDRVSVTQYFGPGTRLTVL.

This clone was observed a few times. This sequence joins TRBV15 and TRBJ2-1; D is undetermined. The CDR3 spans 11 residues. Germline lookup yields CDR1 LNHNV and CDR2 YYDKDF (reference sequence). V shed 5 bases and J shed 9 bases, with 8 bases lying between them. The CDR3 DNA reads as TGTGCCACCAGCGCACGAGGTGAGCAGTTCTTC. The encoded protein is CATSARGEQFF.

The chain recombines TRBV19 with TRBJ1-2; D gene ambiguous. The CDR3 is made up of 12 amino acids. The V gene lost 2 bases and the J gene lost 6 bases, with 7 bases spanning the gap. Germline CDR1 reads LNHDA; CDR2 reads SQIVND (reference sequence). CDR3 DNA sequence: TGTGCCAGTAGTATAAGGCGAGATGGCTACACCTTC. Amino acid sequence: CASSIRRDGYTF.

This CDR3 is CASSLGTPDTQYF. CDR3 DNA: TGTGCCAGCAGCCTAGGGACCCCAGATACGCAGTATTTT. This sequence joins TRBV5-4 and TRBJ2-3; D may be TRBD1 or TRBD2 (5 bases each). The CDR3 sequence is 13 residues long. Germline loops: CDR1 SGHNT, CDR2 YYREEE (reference sequence). The V end lost 4 bases, the J end lost 4 bases, and 10 bases lay between the germline ends.

The V and J genes are TRBV7-9 and TRBJ1-1, with D possibly matching TRBD1 (5 bases). Germline V gene sequence: CDR1 SEHNR, CDR2 FQNEAQ (reference sequence). V lost 3 bases and J lost 7, with 12 bases in between. The CDR3 loop spans 13 amino acids. This CDR3 is CASSLFRDGEAFF. The CDR3 DNA follows: TGTGCCAGCAGCTTGTTCAGGGACGGTGAAGCTTTCTTT.

This chain uses TRBV2 with TRBJ1-1, with D possibly being TRBD1 (5 bases). The CDR3 consists of 13 residues. Trimming shortened V by 8 bases and J by 4 bases, and 14 bases separated the two germline ends. Germline loops: CDR1 SNHLY, CDR2 FYNNEI. DNA of the CDR3: TGTGCCAGCCAAAAGGACAAACCCACTGAAGCTTTCTTT. Its protein product is CASQKDKPTEAFF. Supplemented by reference TRBV2 and TRBJ1-1, the full variable domain reads EPEVTQTPSHQVTQMGQEVILRCVPISNHLYFYWYRQILGQKVEFLVSFYNNEISEKSEIFDDQFSVERPDGSNFTLKIRSTKLEDSAMYFCASQKDKPTEAFFGQGTRLTVV.

In this sample, this clone turned up a few times. V and J are TRBV7-9 and TRBJ2-5; no definite D call. This CDR3 is built from 17 residues. Germline CDR1 reads SEHNR; CDR2 reads FQNEAQ (reference sequence). Deletions cut 0 bases from V and 2 bases from J, with 16 bases between. The CDR3 nucleotides are TGTGCCAGCAGCTTAGCGGTGACCGCTTCTGGGCAAGAGACCCAGTACTTC. The encoded protein is CASSLAVTASGQETQYF. Together with reference TRBV7-9 and TRBJ2-5, the CDR3 gives the full variable domain: DTGVSQNPRHKITKRGQNVTFRCDPISEHNRLYWYRQTLGQGPEFLTYFQNEAQLEKSRLLSDRFSAERPKGSFSTLEIQRTEQGDSAMYLCASSLAVTASGQETQYFGPGTRLLVL.

This clone was detected only a few times. V is TRBV5-1 and J is TRBJ2-7, with 10 bases identical to TRBD1. CDR3 length: 13 residues. Germline V CDR1 and CDR2: SGHRS, YFSETQ. With V trimmed by 3 bases and J by 11 bases, 8 bases remained unmatched. CDR3 protein: CASSSGDRGREYF. For the CDR3, the DNA is TGCGCCAGCAGCTCCGGGGACAGGGGTAGGGAGTACTTC.

V is TRBV4-2 and J is TRBJ1-2; D possibly corresponds to TRBD1 (6 bases). V was trimmed by 0 bases and J by 7 bases, leaving 15 bases between them. Germline CDR1 reads LGHNA; CDR2 reads YNFKEQ. The length of the CDR3 is 15 residues. The CDR3 protein is CASSQDGAGAIGYTF. CDR3 DNA: TGTGCCAGCAGCCAAGATGGGGCGGGGGCGATTGGCTACACCTTC.

The chain uses TRBV27 and TRBJ1-1; D not resolved. The V gene's germline CDR1 is MNHEY and CDR2 SMNVEV (reference sequence). This CDR3 is built from 13 residues. V lost 7 bases to trimming and J lost 4 bases, with 13 bases between them. The CDR3 bases are TGTGCCAGCACCTTACTGGGAGGCACTGAAGCTTTCTTT. Translated, it gives CASTLLGGTEAFF.

V gene TRBV29-1 combines with J gene TRBJ1-4, with D hard to call. The CDR3 runs to 13 residues. The ends were cut back, 4 bases at V and 3 bases at J, with 9 bases in the middle. Germline V gives CDR1 SQVTM, CDR2 ANQGSEA. CDR3 nucleotide sequence: TGCAGCGTTGCCCGGGCCCCTAATGAAAAACTGTTTTTT. It is translated as CSVARAPNEKLFF.

The rearrangement links TRBV9 to TRBJ2-7, with 9 bases identical to TRBD2. This CDR3 has 16 amino acids. The V segment lost 0 bases and the J segment 3 bases; nucleotides outside the gene matches: 7. CDR1 and CDR2 from the germline V gene are SGDLS and YYNGEE. The chain's CDR3 is CASSVAPSGADYEQYF. For the CDR3, the DNA is TGTGCCAGCAGCGTAGCGCCTAGCGGGGCCGACTACGAGCAGTACTTC.

V gene TRBV4-1 combines with J gene TRBJ2-1; 9 bases are shared with TRBD2. CDR3 size: 19 residues. The V segment lost 4 bases and the J segment 7 bases; nucleotides outside the gene matches: 20. Per germline, CDR1 MGHRA and CDR2 YSYEKL. CDR3 amino acids: CASSLRPVRLAVKGNEQFF. The CDR3, as DNA: TGCGCCAGCAGCCTCCGCCCCGTTAGACTAGCGGTTAAAGGGAATGAGCAGTTCTTC.

The CDR3 loop is CASSLSPGRNTEAFF. For the CDR3, the DNA is TGTGCCAGCAGCTTAAGCCCAGGCCGGAACACTGAAGCTTTCTTT. The chain recombines TRBV7-3 with TRBJ1-1; D unclear. V shed 1 base and J shed 1 base, with 10 bases lying between them. Germline CDR1 is SGHTA and CDR2 is FQGTGA. This CDR3 spans 15 amino acids.

This sequence joins TRBV6-6 and TRBJ1-6; D gene ambiguous. This CDR3 contains 12 residues. From germline, CDR1 is MNHNY and CDR2 SVGAGI (reference sequence). Trimming took 8 bases from V and 6 from J, leaving 8 bases between them. The CDR3 region has the DNA TGTGCCAGCTATGACCTTAATTCACCCCTCCACTTT. This gives the protein CASYDLNSPLHF.

This clone was counted a single time. The chain joins TRBV6-6 to TRBJ1-5; D unclear. This CDR3 has 13 amino acids. CDR1 is MNHNY and CDR2 is SVGAGI in the germline V gene (reference sequence). V was shortened by 8 bases and J by 2 bases, with 10 bases between the two germline ends. The CDR3 DNA sequence: TGTGCCAGCGGCCGCTACGGCAATCAGCCCCAGCATTTT. The encoded protein is CASGRYGNQPQHF.

This clone was seen more than once but under ten times. The chain couples TRBV30 to TRBJ2-3, with D maybe TRBD2 (6 bases). V lost 0 bases to trimming and J lost 0 bases, with 7 bases between them. This CDR3 region has 14 residues. Germline V lookup: CDR1 GTSNPN, CDR2 SVGIG (reference sequence). In DNA, the CDR3 is TGTGCCTGGAGTGTTGGGACTAGCACAGATACGCAGTATTTT. The encoded protein is CAWSVGTSTDTQYF.

The V call is TRBV2, the J call TRBJ1-2; D gene uncertain. The CDR3 runs to 9 residues. Germline V gene sequence: CDR1 SNHLY, CDR2 FYNNEI. V shed 9 bases and J shed 8 bases, with 7 bases lying between them. For the CDR3, the DNA is TGTGCCAGGGGTGGCGGCTACACCTTC. As protein: CARGGGYTF.

The rearrangement uses TRBV13 and TRBJ1-2, with no clear D. The germline CDR1 and CDR2 sequences are PRHDT and FYEKMQ (reference sequence). Between the trimmed V and J ends, which lost 1 base and 4 bases, there was a span of 7 bases. The CDR3 runs 13 residues. The CDR3 loop is CASSLDSFYGYTF. As DNA, the CDR3 is TGTGCCAGCAGCTTAGACAGCTTCTATGGCTACACCTTC.

The rearrangement uses TRBV6-1 and TRBJ1-1; possible D gene TRBD1, 6 bases. CDR1 is MNHNS, CDR2 SASEGT, per germline. This CDR3 contains 11 residues. The V end lost 7 bases, the J end lost 10 bases, and 13 bases lay between the germline ends. In DNA, the CDR3 is TGTGCCAGCATGCGGGGGCAAGGAGCTTTCTTT. This translates into CASMRGQGAFF.

The chain is built from TRBV6-1 and TRBJ2-3, with D unresolved. This CDR3 comprises 12 residues. Trimming shortened V by 6 bases and J by 6 bases, and 10 bases separated the two germline ends. The germline gives CDR1 MNHNS, CDR2 SASEGT. Written as DNA, the CDR3 is TGTGCCAGCAGGACGGCTAAGGATACGCAGTATTTT. Its translation is CASRTAKDTQYF.

The chain carries TRBV6-5 and TRBJ1-2; D is perhaps TRBD1 (5 bases). Germline V CDR1 and CDR2: MNHEY, SVGAGI. Trimming left V 5 bases short and J 4 bases short, with 11 bases between. This CDR3 region has 13 residues. CDR3 protein: CASSAGPLYGYTF. Written as DNA, the CDR3 is TGTGCCAGCAGTGCGGGACCCCTCTATGGCTACACCTTC.

A few counts support this clone. The V gene is TRBV7-9, the J gene TRBJ1-2; D unresolved. This CDR3 contains 10 residues. Per the germline V gene, CDR1 is SEHNR and CDR2 is FQNEAQ (reference sequence). The germline V and J ends were trimmed by 5 bases and 4 bases, with 2 bases remaining between them. CDR3 bases: TGTGCCAGCAGCCGCTATGGCTACACCTTC. This sequence encodes CASSRYGYTF.

The CDR3 bases are TGCGCCAGCAGTCAAGATACTTATAGCAATCAGCCCCAGCATTTT. Its translation: CASSQDTYSNQPQHF. The V and J genes are TRBV23-1 and TRBJ1-5; D unclear. TRBV23-1 is labeled an ORF, and its function is uncertain. V lost 2 bases and J 0 bases, leaving 8 bases between the germline ends. The CDR3 has 15 amino acids.

This clone appeared a few times. The V gene is TRBV30, the J gene TRBJ2-3; a weak D match, TRBD2 (5 bases). Germline lookup yields CDR1 GTSNPN and CDR2 SVGIG (reference sequence). The CDR3 is 18 residues long. The V end was cut by 1 base, the J end by 1 base, with 21 bases between. CDR3 residues: CAWSGSAGPAIGTDTQYF. CDR3 coding DNA: TGTGCCTGGAGTGGTTCCGCGGGTCCGGCAATTGGCACAGATACGCAGTATTTT.

This chain connects TRBV5-1 to TRBJ1-3; D may be TRBD1 (5 bases). Germline-derived CDR1 and CDR2 are SGHRS and YFSETQ. V was trimmed by 5 bases and J by 0 bases, leaving 12 bases between them. The CDR3 covers 15 residues. CDR3 coding DNA: TGCGCCAGCAGACGGGACTTTGACTCTGGAAACACCATATATTTT. Its translation: CASRRDFDSGNTIYF. Full variable domain (missing parts from reference TRBV5-1 and TRBJ1-3): KAGVTQTPRYLIKTRGQQVTLSCSPISGHRSVSWYQQTPGQGLQFLFEYFSETQRNKGNFPGRFSGRQFSNSRSEMNVSTLELGDSALYLCASRRDFDSGNTIYFGEGSWLTVV.

This chain uses TRBV5-4 with TRBJ2-6; D could derive from TRBD1 or TRBD2 (5 bases each). Germline loops: CDR1 SGHNT, CDR2 YYREEE (reference sequence). V lost 3 bases to trimming and J lost 1 base, with 5 bases between them. CDR3 length: 14 amino acids. The CDR3 bases are TGTGCCAGCAGCTGGGGGTCTGGGGCCAACGTCCTGACTTTC. Translation gives CASSWGSGANVLTF. The full variable domain, with the rest looked up from reference TRBV5-4 and TRBJ2-6, is ETGVTQSPTHLIKTRGQQVTLRCSSQSGHNTVSWYQQALGQGPQFIFQYYREEENGRGNFPPRFSGLQFPNYSSELNVNALELDDSALYLCASSWGSGANVLTFGAGSRLTVL.